Listed below are T cell receptor beta chains from one sample, sequenced in a study of shared clonotypes between healthy human individuals. Using immunoSEQ multiplex PCR, the repertoire was profiled, and TCRdb retains in-frame clones only, with some absent. Here the sample spans under 2,500,000 clones, more than 90% being singletons. The sequencing input was naive CD4+ T cells sorted from blood. These receptors were obtained from a young man in good health. Each CDR3 is given with its conserved first and last residue. Each record gives: clone size, J gene, V gene, D gene, CDR3 DNA, CDR3 protein. A D gene is named only where the DNA matches it firmly. Clone size appears in some rows only: once, few, many, or a class for an expanded clone.

.,TRBJ2-3,TRBV7-2,TRBD2,TGTGCCAGCAGCTTCCAGCGGGAGACTCGGGATACGCAGTATTTT,CASSFQRETRDTQYF
.,TRBJ1-3,TRBV11-2,.,TGTGCCAGCAGCTTAGGTCCCCCGGGCTCTGGAAACACCATATATTTT,CASSLGPPGSGNTIYF
once,TRBJ1-4,TRBV6-6,TRBD1,TGTGCCAGCAGGGAGGGGGCGCTTTCTGAAAAACTGTTTTTT,CASREGALSEKLFF
.,TRBJ2-7,TRBV4-1,TRBD2,TGCGCCAGCAGCCACCCCCCGGGACTAGCGGCCTCCGAGCAGTACTTC,CASSHPPGLAASEQYF
.,TRBJ2-7,TRBV10-3,.,TGTGCCATCAGTGATCAGAGGGAGGGGGCCTACGAGCAGTACTTC,CAISDQREGAYEQYF
.,TRBJ2-5,TRBV19,.,TGTGCCAGTAGTCTATACGGCCAAGAGACCCAGTACTTC,CASSLYGQETQYF
.,TRBJ2-3,TRBV10-3,TRBD1,TGTGCCATAAGGACAGGGTCCACAGATACGCAGTATTTT,CAIRTGSTDTQYF
.,TRBJ1-3,TRBV2,TRBD1,TGTGCCAGCAGGGACCTACAGGGGGCTTATGGAAACACCATATATTTT,CASRDLQGAYGNTIYF
few,TRBJ2-7,TRBV27,TRBD1,TGTGCCAGCAGTGGCGGGCCAGGGGGATACGAGCAGTACTTC,CASSGGPGGYEQYF
once,TRBJ1-1,TRBV10-3,.,TGTGCCATCAGAGGACCCACTGAAGCTTTCTTT,CAIRGPTEAFF
once,TRBJ2-7,TRBV7-2,.,TGTGCCAGCAGCTTAAGGGCTAGCGCGAGTGTCTTCCTCGGGTACGAGCAGTACTTC,CASSLRASASVFLGYEQYF
.,TRBJ1-1,TRBV5-1,TRBD1,TGCGCCAGCAGCTCGGACAGGTGGGCACCGAGAGGAGCTTTCTTT,CASSSDRWAPRGAFF
.,TRBJ1-5,TRBV11-2,.,TGTGCCAGCAGCCCCAGGGGATTGGGTCAGCCCCAGCATTTT,CASSPRGLGQPQHF
.,TRBJ1-1,TRBV19,TRBD1,TGTGCCAGTGGGATACAGGGGGGCACTGAAGCTTTCTTT,CASGIQGGTEAFF
once,TRBJ2-7,TRBV11-2,TRBD2,TGTGCCAGCAGCTCTCGCCTTAGCGGGGGAGTTTCCGACGAGCAGTACTTC,CASSSRLSGGVSDEQYF
.,TRBJ1-3,TRBV5-1,TRBD1,TGCGCCAGCAGCAGTCAGGGGGTTGGAAACACCATATATTTT,CASSSQGVGNTIYF
.,TRBJ1-3,TRBV6-5,.,TGTGCCAGCAAGATAGGACAAACAGGAAACACCATATATTTT,CASKIGQTGNTIYF
.,TRBJ2-3,TRBV27,.,TGTGCCAGCAGTCACCGGGACACCAGCACAGATACGCAGTATTTT,CASSHRDTSTDTQYF
.,TRBJ2-2,TRBV2,TRBD1,TGTGCCAGCAGTTCGGGACAGGGTGTCGGGGAGCTGTTTTTT,CASSSGQGVGELFF
.,TRBJ2-1,TRBV30,.,TGTGCCTGGAGGACGGAGAGCTCCTACAATGAGCAGTTCTTC,CAWRTESSYNEQFF
.,TRBJ1-2,TRBV4-1,.,TGCGCCAGCAGCCCCATCGGGGGCCGCAATTACTATGGCTACACCTTC,CASSPIGGRNYYGYTF
.,TRBJ2-2,TRBV2,.,TGTGCCAGCAGTGAACGGTTCACCCCAAGGTCGGAGTACACCGGGGAGCTGTTTTTT,CASSERFTPRSEYTGELFF
.,TRBJ2-7,TRBV7-6,.,TGTGCCAGCAGCCCTACGGTCTGGTCCTACGAGCAGTACTTC,CASSPTVWSYEQYF
.,TRBJ2-1,TRBV5-6,TRBD1,TGTGCCAGCAGCTTGGGACAGGGCCTCTACAATGAGCAGTTCTTC,CASSLGQGLYNEQFF
.,TRBJ2-3,TRBV7-2,.,TGTGCCAGCAGCCACTCCAACACAGATACGCAGTATTTT,CASSHSNTDTQYF
.,TRBJ2-5,TRBV5-1,.,TGCGCCAGCAGCTCCGTAGGGGCTACCCAAGAGACCCAGTACTTC,CASSSVGATQETQYF
.,TRBJ1-3,TRBV30,.,TGTGCCTGGAGTCCCGGACCCTCCTCTGGAAACACCATATATTTT,CAWSPGPSSGNTIYF
.,TRBJ2-7,TRBV7-9,.,TGTGCCAGCAGCTTCTTGGGCGAGCAGTACTTC,CASSFLGEQYF
.,TRBJ1-1,TRBV30,.,TGTGCCTGTAGCGAGGGGAACACTGAAGCTTTCTTT,CACSEGNTEAFF
.,TRBJ2-5,TRBV6-5,.,TGTGCCAGCAGGGGAGTTGCGAAAGGGGAGACCCAGTACTTC,CASRGVAKGETQYF
.,TRBJ2-3,TRBV6-6,.,TGTGCCAGCAGCGCTAGCACAGATACGCAGTATTTT,CASSASTDTQYF
.,TRBJ2-1,TRBV6-6,.,TGTGCCAGCACCTTAGGGGGGGAGCAGTTCTTC,CASTLGGEQFF
.,TRBJ1-1,TRBV18,TRBD1,TGTGCCAGCTCACCGCAGGGGGCCACTGAAGCTTTCTTT,CASSPQGATEAFF
.,TRBJ2-7,TRBV9,TRBD1,TGTGCCAGCAGCGTACAGGACAGGGGGCACGAGCAGTACTTC,CASSVQDRGHEQYF
.,TRBJ1-1,TRBV10-3,.,TGTGCCATCAGGCAAACGGTGACAGCGAACACTGAAGCTTTCTTT,CAIRQTVTANTEAFF
.,TRBJ1-4,TRBV7-2,TRBD1,TGTGCCAGCAGCCCCCGGGACAGGGGAGAGGAAAAACTGTTTTTT,CASSPRDRGEEKLFF
once,TRBJ2-2,TRBV11-2,.,TGTGCCAGCAGCTTTTGGGGCCTCGCGAACACCGGGGAGCTGTTTTTT,CASSFWGLANTGELFF
.,TRBJ2-2,TRBV4-3,.,TGCGCCAGCAGCCAAGAACTTCTGATCACCGGGGAGCTGTTTTTT,CASSQELLITGELFF
.,TRBJ2-3,TRBV5-1,.,TGCGCCAGCAGCTATGGACAAGATACGCAGTATTTT,CASSYGQDTQYF
.,TRBJ1-2,TRBV29-1,TRBD1,TGCAGCGTTGGGGACAGAAACTATGGCTACACCTTC,CSVGDRNYGYTF
.,TRBJ2-3,TRBV5-1,.,TGCGCCAGCACCCCTGGGGGGACAGGCACAGATACGCAGTATTTT,CASTPGGTGTDTQYF
.,TRBJ2-1,TRBV10-3,.,TGTGCCATCAGTGAGAGCGGAGGGACCTACAATGAGCAGTTCTTC,CAISESGGTYNEQFF